This T cell receptor beta chain was captured by sequencing in a study of technical replicates of blood from a handful of donors. In germline, CDR1 is MNHEY, CDR2 SVGAGI. V gave up 6 bases and J gave up 9 bases; unmatched junction bases: 11. This CDR3 is 14 amino acids long. TCRdb keeps only in-frame clones here, not all; method: immunoSEQ multiplex PCR. Found here are roughly 14,000 clones, approximately 87% of them singletons; the top ten hold roughly an eighth. This clonotype was sampled from a human donor in good health. Source material: PBMCs. This chain connects TRBV6-5 to TRBJ1-5; 7 bases are a match to TRBD1. The CDR3 loop is CASSHGGGERPQHF. The CDR3 nucleotides read TGTGCCAGCAGCCACGGAGGGGGCGAGAGGCCCCAGCATTTT.